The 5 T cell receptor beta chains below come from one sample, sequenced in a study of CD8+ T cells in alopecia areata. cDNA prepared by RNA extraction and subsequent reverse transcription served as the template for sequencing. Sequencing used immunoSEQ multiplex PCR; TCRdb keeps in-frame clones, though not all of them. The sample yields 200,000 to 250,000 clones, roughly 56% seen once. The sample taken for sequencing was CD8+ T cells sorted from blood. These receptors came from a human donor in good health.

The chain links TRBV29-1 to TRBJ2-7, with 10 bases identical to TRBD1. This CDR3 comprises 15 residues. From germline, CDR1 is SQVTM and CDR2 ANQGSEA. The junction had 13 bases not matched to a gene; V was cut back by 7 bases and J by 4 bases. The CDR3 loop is CSATRGEGQGYEQYF. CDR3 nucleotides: TGCAGCGCAACCCGGGGGGAGGGACAGGGGTACGAGCAGTACTTC.

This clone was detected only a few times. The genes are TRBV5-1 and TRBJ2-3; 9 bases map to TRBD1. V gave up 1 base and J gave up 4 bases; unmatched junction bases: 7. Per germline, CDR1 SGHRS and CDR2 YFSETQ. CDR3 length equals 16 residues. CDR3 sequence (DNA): TGCGCCAGCAGCTTGTCGGACAGGGGCGGATCAGATACGCAGTATTTT. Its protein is CASSLSDRGGSDTQYF.

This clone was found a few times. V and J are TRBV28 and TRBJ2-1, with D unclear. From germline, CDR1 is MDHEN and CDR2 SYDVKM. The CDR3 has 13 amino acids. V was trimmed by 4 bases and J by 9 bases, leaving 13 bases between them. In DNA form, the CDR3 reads TGTGCCAGCAGTTCCCTAGGGTCGGCTGAGCAGTTCTTC. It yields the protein CASSSLGSAEQFF. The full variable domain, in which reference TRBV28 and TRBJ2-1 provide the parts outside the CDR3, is DVKVTQSSRYLVKRTGEKVFLECVQDMDHENMFWYRQDPGLGLRLIYFSYDVKMKEKGDIPEGYSVSREKKERFSLILESASTNQTSMYLCASSSLGSAEQFFGPGTRLTVL.

CDR3 protein: CASSLWGDRGLYTEAFF. CDR3 in DNA: TGTGCCAGCAGTTTATGGGGGGACAGGGGGCTTTACACTGAAGCTTTCTTT. The chain carries TRBV27 and TRBJ1-1; 12 bases match TRBD1. After removal of 1 base from V and 3 bases from J, the junction contained 6 bases not matched to a gene. The CDR3 covers 17 residues. The germline CDR1 and CDR2 sequences are MNHEY and SMNVEV (reference sequence).

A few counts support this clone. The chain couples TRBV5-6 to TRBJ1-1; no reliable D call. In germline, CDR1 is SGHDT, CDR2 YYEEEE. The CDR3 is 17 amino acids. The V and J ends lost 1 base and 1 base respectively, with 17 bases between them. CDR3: CASSLPTWESQNTEAFF. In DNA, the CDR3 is TGTGCCAGCAGCTTGCCCACCTGGGAGTCCCAGAACACTGAAGCTTTCTTT.